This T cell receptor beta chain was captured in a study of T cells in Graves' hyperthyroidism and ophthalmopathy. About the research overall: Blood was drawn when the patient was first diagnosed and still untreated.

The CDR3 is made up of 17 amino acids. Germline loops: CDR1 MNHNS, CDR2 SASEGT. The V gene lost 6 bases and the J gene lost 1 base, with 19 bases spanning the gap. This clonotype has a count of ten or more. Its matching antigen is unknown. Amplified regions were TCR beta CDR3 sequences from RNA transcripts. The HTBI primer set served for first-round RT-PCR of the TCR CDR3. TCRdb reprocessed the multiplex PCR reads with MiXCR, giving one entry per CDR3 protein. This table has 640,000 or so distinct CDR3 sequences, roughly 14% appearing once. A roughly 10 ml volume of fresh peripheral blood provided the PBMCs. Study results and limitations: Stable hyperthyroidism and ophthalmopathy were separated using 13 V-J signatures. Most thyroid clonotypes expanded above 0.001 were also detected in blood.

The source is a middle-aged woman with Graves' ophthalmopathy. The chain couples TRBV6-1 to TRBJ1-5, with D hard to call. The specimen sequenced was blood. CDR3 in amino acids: CASRHLLSRWSNQPQHF. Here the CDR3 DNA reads TGTGCCAGCAGACACCTATTAAGCCGGTGGAGCAATCAGCCCCAGCATTTT.